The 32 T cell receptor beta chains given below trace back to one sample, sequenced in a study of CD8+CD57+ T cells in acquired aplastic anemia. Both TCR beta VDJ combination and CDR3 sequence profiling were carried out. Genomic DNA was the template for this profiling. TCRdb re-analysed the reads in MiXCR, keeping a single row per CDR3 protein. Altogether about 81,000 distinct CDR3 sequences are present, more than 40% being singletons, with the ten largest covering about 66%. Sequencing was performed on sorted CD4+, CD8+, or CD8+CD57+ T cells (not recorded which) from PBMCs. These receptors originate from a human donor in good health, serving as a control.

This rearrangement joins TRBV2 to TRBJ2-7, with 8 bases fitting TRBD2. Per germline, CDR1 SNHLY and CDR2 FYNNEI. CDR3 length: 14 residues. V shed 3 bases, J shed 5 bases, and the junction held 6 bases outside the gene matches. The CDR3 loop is CASSEGSGIHEQYF. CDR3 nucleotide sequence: TGTGCCAGCAGTGAGGGTAGCGGGATCCACGAGCAGTACTTC.

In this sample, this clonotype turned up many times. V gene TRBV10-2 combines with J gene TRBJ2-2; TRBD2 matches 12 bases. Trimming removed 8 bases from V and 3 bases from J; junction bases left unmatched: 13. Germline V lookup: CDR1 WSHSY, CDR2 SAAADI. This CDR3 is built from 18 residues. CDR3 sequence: CASRRTSGAGGDTGELFF. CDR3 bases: TGCGCCAGCCGAAGGACTAGCGGGGCCGGGGGTGACACCGGGGAGCTGTTTTTT.

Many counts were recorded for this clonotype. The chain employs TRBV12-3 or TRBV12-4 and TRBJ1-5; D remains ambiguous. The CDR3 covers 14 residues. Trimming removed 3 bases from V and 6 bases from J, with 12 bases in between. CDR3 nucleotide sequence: TGTGCCAGCAGTTTGGAGGTTCTCAGTCAGCCCCAGCATTTT. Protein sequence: CASSLEVLSQPQHF.

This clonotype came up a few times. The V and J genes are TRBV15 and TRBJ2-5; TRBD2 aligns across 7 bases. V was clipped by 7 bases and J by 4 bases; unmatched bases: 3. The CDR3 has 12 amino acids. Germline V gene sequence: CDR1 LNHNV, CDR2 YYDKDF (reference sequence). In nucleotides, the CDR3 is TGTGCCACCATGGGGGGGGGAGAGACCCAGTACTTC. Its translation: CATMGGGETQYF.

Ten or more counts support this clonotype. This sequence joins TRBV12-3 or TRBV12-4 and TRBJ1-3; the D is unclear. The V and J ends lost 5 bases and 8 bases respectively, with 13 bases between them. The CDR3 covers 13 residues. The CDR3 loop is CASSLSMSDTIYF. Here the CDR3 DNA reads TGTGCCAGCAGTCTGAGCATGTCGGACACCATATATTTT.

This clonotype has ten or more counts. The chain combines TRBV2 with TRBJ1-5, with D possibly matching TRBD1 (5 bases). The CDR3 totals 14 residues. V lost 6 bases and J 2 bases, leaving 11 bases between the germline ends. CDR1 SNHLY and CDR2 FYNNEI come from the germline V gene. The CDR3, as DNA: TGTGCCAGCAGCGAACGAGGGGGCAATCAGCCCCAGCATTTT. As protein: CASSERGGNQPQHF.

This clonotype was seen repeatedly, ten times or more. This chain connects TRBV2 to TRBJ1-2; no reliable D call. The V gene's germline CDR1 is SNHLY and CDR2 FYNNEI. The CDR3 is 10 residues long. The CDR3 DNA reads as TGTGGCGCCCAAAGCTATGGCTACACCTTC. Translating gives CGAQSYGYTF.

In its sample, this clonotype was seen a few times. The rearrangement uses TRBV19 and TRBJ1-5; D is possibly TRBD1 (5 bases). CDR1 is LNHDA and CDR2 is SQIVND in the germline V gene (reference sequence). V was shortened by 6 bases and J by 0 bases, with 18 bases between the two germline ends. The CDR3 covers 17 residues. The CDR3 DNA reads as TGTGCCAGTAGCCTGACCTGGGGGATTAATAGCAATCAGCCCCAGCATTTT. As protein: CASSLTWGINSNQPQHF.

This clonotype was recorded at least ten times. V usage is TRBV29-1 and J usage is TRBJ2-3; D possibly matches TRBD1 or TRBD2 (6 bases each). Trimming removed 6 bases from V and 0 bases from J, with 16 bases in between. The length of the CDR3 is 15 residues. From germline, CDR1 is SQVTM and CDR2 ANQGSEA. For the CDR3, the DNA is TGCAGCGTGCCATCCGGGGGCCGGAGCACAGATACGCAGTATTTT. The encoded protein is CSVPSGGRSTDTQYF.

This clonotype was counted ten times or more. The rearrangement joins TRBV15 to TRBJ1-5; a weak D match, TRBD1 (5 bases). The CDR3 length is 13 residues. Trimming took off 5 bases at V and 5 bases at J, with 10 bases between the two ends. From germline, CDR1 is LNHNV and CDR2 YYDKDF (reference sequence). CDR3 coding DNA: TGTGCCACCAGCGGACGACAGTATCAGCCCCAGCATTTT. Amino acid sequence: CATSGRQYQPQHF.

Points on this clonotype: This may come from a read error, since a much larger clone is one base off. CDR3 bases: TGTGCCAGTAGTGTCGGCCCAGGACGAGTTGGCTACACCTTC. Protein product: CASSVGPGRVGYTF. The gene calls are TRBV19 and TRBJ1-2; unclear D gene. This CDR3 contains 14 residues. Trimming cost V 5 bases and J 7 bases, with 17 bases left between them. Germline lookup yields CDR1 LNHDA and CDR2 SQIVND (reference sequence).

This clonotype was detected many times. The DNA for the CDR3 is TGTGCCAGCAGCCAGGTGGGGACAGATAATTCACCCCTCCACTTT. This translates into CASSQVGTDNSPLHF. The chain recombines TRBV9 with TRBJ1-6, with TRBD1 matching over 7 bases. The CDR3 has 15 amino acids. The V gene end was trimmed by 4 bases and the J gene end by 5 bases; junction bases not matched to a gene: 6. Germline values: CDR1 SGDLS, CDR2 YYNGEE.

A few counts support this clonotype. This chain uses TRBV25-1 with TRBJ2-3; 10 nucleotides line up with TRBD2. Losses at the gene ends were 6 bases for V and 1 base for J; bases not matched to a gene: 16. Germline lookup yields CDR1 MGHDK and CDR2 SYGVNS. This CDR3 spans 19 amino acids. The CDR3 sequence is CASSPGLAGAKVGTDTQYF. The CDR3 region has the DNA TGTGCCAGCAGCCCCGGTCTAGCGGGAGCAAAAGTAGGCACAGATACGCAGTATTTT.

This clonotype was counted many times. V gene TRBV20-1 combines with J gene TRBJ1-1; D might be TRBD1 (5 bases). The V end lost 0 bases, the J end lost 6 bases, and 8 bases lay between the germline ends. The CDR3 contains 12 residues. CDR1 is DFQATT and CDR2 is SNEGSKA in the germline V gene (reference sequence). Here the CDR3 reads CSARDEGPEAFF. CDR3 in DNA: TGCAGTGCTAGAGATGAGGGGCCTGAAGCTTTCTTT.

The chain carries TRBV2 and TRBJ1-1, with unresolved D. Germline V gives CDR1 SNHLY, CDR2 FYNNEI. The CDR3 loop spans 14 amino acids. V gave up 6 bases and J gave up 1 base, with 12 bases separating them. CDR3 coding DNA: TGTGCCAGCAGACAGTGGGGTCCGAACACTGAAGCTTTCTTT. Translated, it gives CASRQWGPNTEAFF.

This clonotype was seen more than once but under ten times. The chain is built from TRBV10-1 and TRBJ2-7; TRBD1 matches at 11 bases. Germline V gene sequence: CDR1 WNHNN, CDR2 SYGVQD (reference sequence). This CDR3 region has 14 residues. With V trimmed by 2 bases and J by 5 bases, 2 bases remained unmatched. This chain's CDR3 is CASSEAGQGDEQYF. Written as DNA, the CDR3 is TGCGCCAGCAGTGAGGCGGGACAGGGGGACGAGCAGTACTTC.

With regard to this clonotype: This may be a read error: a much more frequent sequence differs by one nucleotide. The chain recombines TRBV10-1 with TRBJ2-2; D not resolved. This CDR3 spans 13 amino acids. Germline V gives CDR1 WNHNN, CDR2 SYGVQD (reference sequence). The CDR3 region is CASSCELTGELFF. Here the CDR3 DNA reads TGTGCCAGCAGTTGCGAGCTCACCGGGGAGCTGTTTTTT.

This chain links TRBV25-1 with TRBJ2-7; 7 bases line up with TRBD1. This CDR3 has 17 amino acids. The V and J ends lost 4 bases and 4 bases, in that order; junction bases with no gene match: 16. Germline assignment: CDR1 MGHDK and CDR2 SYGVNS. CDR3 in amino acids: CASSAPKGTAEAYEQYF. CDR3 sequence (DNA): TGTGCCAGCAGTGCCCCTAAGGGGACAGCCGAGGCTTACGAGCAGTACTTC.

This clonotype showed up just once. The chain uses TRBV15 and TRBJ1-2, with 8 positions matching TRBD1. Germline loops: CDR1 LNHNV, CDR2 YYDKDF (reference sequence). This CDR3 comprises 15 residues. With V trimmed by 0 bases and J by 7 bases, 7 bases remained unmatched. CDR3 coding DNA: TGTGCCACCAGCAGAGATCGGCAGGGGGCGGCTGGCTACACCTTC. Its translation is CATSRDRQGAAGYTF.

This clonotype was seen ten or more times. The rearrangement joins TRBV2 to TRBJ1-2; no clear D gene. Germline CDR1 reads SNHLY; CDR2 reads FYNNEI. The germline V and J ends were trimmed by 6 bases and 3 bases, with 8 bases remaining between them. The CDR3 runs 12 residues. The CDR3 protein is CASRSDHYGYTF. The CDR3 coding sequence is TGTGCCAGCAGGTCCGACCACTATGGCTACACCTTC.

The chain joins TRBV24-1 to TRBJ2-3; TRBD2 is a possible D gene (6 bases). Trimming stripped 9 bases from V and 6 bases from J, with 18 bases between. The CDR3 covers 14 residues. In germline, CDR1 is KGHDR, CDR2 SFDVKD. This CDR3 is CATGPGGAGDTQYF. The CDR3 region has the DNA TGTGCCACCGGACCTGGGGGAGCGGGTGATACGCAGTATTTT.

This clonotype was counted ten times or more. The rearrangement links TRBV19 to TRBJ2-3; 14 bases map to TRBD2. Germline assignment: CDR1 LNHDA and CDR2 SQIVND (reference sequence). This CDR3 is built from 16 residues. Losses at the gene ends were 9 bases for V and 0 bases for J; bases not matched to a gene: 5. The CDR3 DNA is TGTGCCAGGGGGACTAGCGGGAGATCTAGCACAGATACGCAGTATTTT. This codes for CARGTSGRSSTDTQYF.

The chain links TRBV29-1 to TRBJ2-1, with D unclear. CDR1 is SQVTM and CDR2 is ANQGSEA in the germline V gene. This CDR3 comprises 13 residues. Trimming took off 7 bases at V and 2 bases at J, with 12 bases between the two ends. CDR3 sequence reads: CSGKEGTYNEQFF. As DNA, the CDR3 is TGCAGCGGGAAGGAAGGGACCTACAATGAGCAGTTCTTC.

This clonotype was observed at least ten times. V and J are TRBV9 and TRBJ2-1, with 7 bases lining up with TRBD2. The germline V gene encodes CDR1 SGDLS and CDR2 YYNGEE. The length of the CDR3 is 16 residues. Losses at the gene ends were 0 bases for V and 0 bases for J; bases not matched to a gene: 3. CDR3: CASSVAAGPSYNEQFF. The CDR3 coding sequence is TGTGCCAGCAGCGTAGCAGCGGGGCCCTCCTACAATGAGCAGTTCTTC.

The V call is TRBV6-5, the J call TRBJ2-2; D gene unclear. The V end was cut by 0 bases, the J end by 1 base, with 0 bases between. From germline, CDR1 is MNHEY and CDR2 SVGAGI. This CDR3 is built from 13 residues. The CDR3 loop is CASSYSNTGELFF. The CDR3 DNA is TGTGCCAGCAGTTACTCGAACACCGGGGAGCTGTTTTTT.

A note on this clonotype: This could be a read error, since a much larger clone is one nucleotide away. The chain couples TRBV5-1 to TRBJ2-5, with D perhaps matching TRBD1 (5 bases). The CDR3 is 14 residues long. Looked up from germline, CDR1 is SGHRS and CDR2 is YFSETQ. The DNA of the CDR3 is TGCGCCGGCAGCTTGGAGCAGGGCGAAGAGACCCAGTACTTC. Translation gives CAGSLEQGEETQYF.

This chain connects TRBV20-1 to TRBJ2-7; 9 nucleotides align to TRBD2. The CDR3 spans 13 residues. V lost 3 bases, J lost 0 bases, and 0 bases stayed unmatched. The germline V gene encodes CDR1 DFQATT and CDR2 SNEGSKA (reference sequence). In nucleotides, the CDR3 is TGCAGTGCTAGTAGCGGGAGCTCCTACGAGCAGTACTTC. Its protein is CSASSGSSYEQYF.

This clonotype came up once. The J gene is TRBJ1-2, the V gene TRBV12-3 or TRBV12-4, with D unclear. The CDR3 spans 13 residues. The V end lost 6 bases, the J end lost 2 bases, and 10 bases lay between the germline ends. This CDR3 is CASSPSLNYGYTF. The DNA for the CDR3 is TGTGCCAGCAGCCCTAGCCTCAACTATGGCTACACCTTC.

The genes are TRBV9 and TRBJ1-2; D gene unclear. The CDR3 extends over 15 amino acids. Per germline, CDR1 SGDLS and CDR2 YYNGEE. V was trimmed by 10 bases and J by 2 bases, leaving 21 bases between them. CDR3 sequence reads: CAPHRHGGANYGYTF. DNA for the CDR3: TGTGCCCCACATAGGCACGGAGGTGCCAACTATGGCTACACCTTC. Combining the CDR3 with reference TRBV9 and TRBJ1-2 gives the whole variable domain DSGVTQTPKHLITATGQRVTLRCSPRSGDLSVYWYQQSLDQGLQFLIQYYNGEERAKGNILERFSAQQFPDLHSELNLSSLELGDSALYFCAPHRHGGANYGYTFGSGTRLTVV.

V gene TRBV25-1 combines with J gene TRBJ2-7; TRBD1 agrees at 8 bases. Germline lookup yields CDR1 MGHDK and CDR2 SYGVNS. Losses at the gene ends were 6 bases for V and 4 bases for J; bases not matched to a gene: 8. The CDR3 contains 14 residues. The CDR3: CASRGGQGAYEQYF. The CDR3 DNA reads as TGTGCCAGCAGGGGTGGGCAGGGGGCTTACGAGCAGTACTTC.

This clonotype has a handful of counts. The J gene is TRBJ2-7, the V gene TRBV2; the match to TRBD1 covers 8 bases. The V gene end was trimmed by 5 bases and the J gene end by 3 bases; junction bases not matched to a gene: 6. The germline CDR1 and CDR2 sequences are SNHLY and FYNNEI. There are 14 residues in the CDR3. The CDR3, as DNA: TGTGCCAGCAGTTCAGTGGACAGGGACTACGAGCAGTACTTC. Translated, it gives CASSSVDRDYEQYF.

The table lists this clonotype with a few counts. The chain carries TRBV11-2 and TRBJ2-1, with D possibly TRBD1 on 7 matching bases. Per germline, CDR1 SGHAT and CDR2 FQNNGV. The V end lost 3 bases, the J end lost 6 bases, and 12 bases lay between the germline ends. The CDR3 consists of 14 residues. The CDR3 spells CASSFPGGINEQFF. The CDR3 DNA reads TGTGCCAGCAGCTTCCCAGGGGGGATCAATGAGCAGTTCTTC.